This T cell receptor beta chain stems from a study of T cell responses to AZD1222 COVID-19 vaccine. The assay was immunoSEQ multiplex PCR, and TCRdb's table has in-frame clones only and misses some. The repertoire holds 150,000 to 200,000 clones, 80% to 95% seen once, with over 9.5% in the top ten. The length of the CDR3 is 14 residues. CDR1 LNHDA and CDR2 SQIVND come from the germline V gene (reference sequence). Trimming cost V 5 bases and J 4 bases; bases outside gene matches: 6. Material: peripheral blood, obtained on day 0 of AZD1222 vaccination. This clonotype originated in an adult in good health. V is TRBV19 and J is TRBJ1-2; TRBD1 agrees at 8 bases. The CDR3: CASSPGQGAYGYTF. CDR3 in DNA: TGTGCCAGTAGTCCCGGACAGGGAGCCTATGGCTACACCTTC. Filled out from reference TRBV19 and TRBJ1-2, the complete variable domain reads DGGITQSPKYLFRKEGQNVTLSCEQNLNHDAMYWYRQDPGQGLRLIYYSQIVNDFQKGDIAEGYSVSREKKESFPLTVTSAQKNPTAFYLCASSPGQGAYGYTFGSGTRLTVV.